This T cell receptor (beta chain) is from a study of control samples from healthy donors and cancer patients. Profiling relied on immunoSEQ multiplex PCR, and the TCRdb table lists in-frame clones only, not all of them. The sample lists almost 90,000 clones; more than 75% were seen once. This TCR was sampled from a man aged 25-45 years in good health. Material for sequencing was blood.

CDR3 coding DNA: TGTGCCAGGGACTCCCTCAGGGATACGCAGTATTTT. It yields the protein CARDSLRDTQYF. This chain connects TRBV7-9 to TRBJ2-3, with D perhaps matching TRBD2 (5 bases). The CDR3 contains 12 residues. Trimming removed 9 bases from V and 6 bases from J, with 13 bases in between. Germline loops: CDR1 SEHNR, CDR2 FQNEAQ (reference sequence).